The 28 T cell receptor beta chains given below trace back to one sample, sequenced in a study of CD4 T cells in relation to SARS-CoV-2 and coronaviruses. The method was immunoSEQ multiplex PCR; TCRdb's version includes in-frame clones alone and lacks a portion of them. The sample records 41,000 or so clones, approximately 81% being singletons. No antigen has been assigned to these receptors. Material: naive CD4+ T cells from PBMCs, cultured in vitro. Noted subset: naive CD4+ T cells isolated by negative enrichment. Receptors originate from an adult with COVID-19.

This clone was counted only a few times. The V gene is TRBV11-3, the J gene TRBJ2-7; 14 bases match TRBD2. The V gene end was trimmed by 5 bases and the J gene end by 6 bases; junction bases not matched to a gene: 12. The germline V gene encodes CDR1 SGHNT and CDR2 YENEEA. The CDR3 length is 17 residues. The CDR3 region is CASSPGTSGSDSGEQYF. The DNA of the CDR3 is TGTGCCAGCAGCCCTGGGACTAGCGGGAGTGATTCGGGCGAGCAGTACTTC.

The table lists this clone with a few counts. This chain links TRBV2 with TRBJ1-2; 7 nucleotides align to TRBD1. The junction had 12 bases not matched to a gene; V was cut back by 6 bases and J by 8 bases. Germline values: CDR1 SNHLY, CDR2 FYNNEI. CDR3 length: 14 amino acids. The CDR3 here is CASRRDSPSAGYTF. Written as DNA, the CDR3 is TGTGCCAGCAGGAGGGACAGCCCTTCTGCCGGCTACACCTTC.

This clone occurred a few times. The chain carries TRBV5-1 and TRBJ2-2; D is ambiguous. In germline, CDR1 is SGHRS, CDR2 YFSETQ. V was pared by 5 bases and J by 3 bases, with 2 bases between. The CDR3 is made up of 11 amino acids. For the CDR3, the DNA is TGCGCCAGCAGTTACACCGGGGAGCTGTTTTTT. Its protein is CASSYTGELFF.

V usage is TRBV3-1 (or the pseudogene TRBV3-2) and J usage is TRBJ2-2, with no clear D. The germline V gene encodes CDR1 LGHDT and CDR2 YNNKEL (reference sequence). The CDR3 totals 11 residues. With 6 bases removed from V and 3 bases from J, the gap between germline ends came to 2 bases. Here the CDR3 reads CASRYTGELFF. CDR3 bases: TGTGCCAGCAGATACACCGGGGAGCTGTTTTTT.

The chain joins TRBV29-1 to TRBJ2-3, with 9 bases identical to TRBD1. This CDR3 is 15 amino acids long. The germline V gene encodes CDR1 SQVTM and CDR2 ANQGSEA. The J segment lost 3 bases and the V segment lost 6 bases, leaving 10 bases of the junction unmatched. The CDR3 protein is CSVDPGDRVTDTQYF. The CDR3 DNA sequence: TGCAGCGTCGACCCGGGGGACAGGGTGACAGATACGCAGTATTTT.

The gene calls are TRBV11-2 and TRBJ1-1, with D hard to call. The CDR3 is made up of 15 amino acids. The ends were cut back, 5 bases at V and 1 base at J, with 14 bases in the middle. CDR1 is SGHAT and CDR2 is FQNNGV in the germline V gene. The CDR3 sequence: CASSDPATANTEAFF. The CDR3 nucleotides read TGTGCCAGCAGCGATCCGGCGACGGCGAACACTGAAGCTTTCTTT. The full variable domain, with the rest looked up from reference TRBV11-2 and TRBJ1-1, is EAGVAQSPRYKIIEKRQSVAFWCNPISGHATLYWYQQILGQGPKLLIQFQNNGVVDDSQLPKDRFSAERLKGVDSTLKIQPAKLEDSAVYLCASSDPATANTEAFFGQGTRLTVV.

The chain combines TRBV11-2 with TRBJ2-7; D not certain. The CDR3 contains 13 residues. With 2 bases removed from V and 1 base from J, the gap between germline ends came to 6 bases. Germline V lookup: CDR1 SGHAT, CDR2 FQNNGV. CDR3 sequence reads: CASSLWQSYEQYF. The CDR3 DNA is TGTGCCAGCAGCTTATGGCAATCCTACGAGCAGTACTTC.

The genes are TRBV7-6 and TRBJ2-1, with D perhaps matching TRBD1 (6 bases). This CDR3 has 18 amino acids. The V gene's germline CDR1 is SGHVS and CDR2 FNYEAQ. V was pared by 5 bases and J by 1 base, with 21 bases between. The CDR3 DNA reads TGTGCCAGCAGCCCCAATATTGTTCAACAGGGTTCCTACAATGAGCAGTTCTTC. Translating gives CASSPNIVQQGSYNEQFF.

V and J are TRBV29-1 and TRBJ1-2, with D perhaps matching TRBD1 (5 bases). This CDR3 contains 13 residues. V lost 6 bases and J 7 bases, leaving 18 bases between the germline ends. The germline CDR1 and CDR2 sequences are SQVTM and ANQGSEA. In DNA, the CDR3 is TGCAGCGTGTTGCTTGTCGGGGGATCTGGCTACACCTTC. Its protein is CSVLLVGGSGYTF.

The chain is built from TRBV5-1 and TRBJ2-3, with a weak D call TRBD2 (5 bases). CDR1 SGHRS and CDR2 YFSETQ come from the germline V gene. Trimming cost V 8 bases and J 1 base, with 11 bases left between them. CDR3 size: 13 residues. In DNA, the CDR3 is TGCGCCAGTGAAATGGAGGGCACAGATACGCAGTATTTT. Protein product: CASEMEGTDTQYF.

The chain is built from TRBV28 and TRBJ1-1, with a tentative D call TRBD1 (5 bases). Germline loops: CDR1 MDHEN, CDR2 SYDVKM. V was shortened by 3 bases and J by 4 bases, with 15 bases between the two germline ends. This CDR3 has 15 residues. CDR3 DNA sequence: TGTGCCAGCAGTTTCGGACATGGGGAGGGCACTGAAGCTTTCTTT. Residues: CASSFGHGEGTEAFF. The variable domain in full, completed from reference TRBV28 and TRBJ1-1, reads DVKVTQSSRYLVKRTGEKVFLECVQDMDHENMFWYRQDPGLGLRLIYFSYDVKMKEKGDIPEGYSVSREKKERFSLILESASTNQTSMYLCASSFGHGEGTEAFFGQGTRLTVV.

V is TRBV5-1 and J is TRBJ1-2; D ambiguous. CDR1 SGHRS and CDR2 YFSETQ come from the germline V gene. The CDR3 length is 13 residues. Trimming removed 7 bases at V and 0 bases at J, with 10 bases between. CDR3 coding DNA: TGCGCCAGCCGGGAAGGAACTAACTATGGCTACACCTTC. This codes for CASREGTNYGYTF.

The chain uses TRBV30 and TRBJ2-1; 9 nucleotides match TRBD2. The V and J ends lost 4 bases and 9 bases, in that order; junction bases with no gene match: 4. The CDR3 loop spans 12 amino acids. Germline-derived CDR1 and CDR2 are GTSNPN and SVGIG (reference sequence). CDR3 amino acids: CAWKLSGSEQFF. The CDR3 nucleotides read TGTGCCTGGAAACTTAGCGGGAGTGAGCAGTTCTTC.

This chain links TRBV18 with TRBJ1-2; 8 positions match TRBD1. Germline CDR1 is KGHSH and CDR2 is LQKENI. Trimming cost V 2 bases and J 6 bases; bases outside gene matches: 2. The CDR3 loop spans 13 amino acids. As DNA, the CDR3 is TGTGCCAGCTCACCAGGACAGGGTGATGGCTACACCTTC. It codes for CASSPGQGDGYTF.

This clone was seen more than once but under ten times. This sequence joins TRBV7-2 and TRBJ1-1; D unresolved. V was shortened by 8 bases and J by 5 bases, with 3 bases between the two germline ends. This CDR3 spans 9 amino acids. CDR1 SGHTA and CDR2 FQGNSA come from the germline V gene. The CDR3 DNA is TGTGCCAGCGGGACTGAAGCTTTCTTT. Its translation is CASGTEAFF.

The chain combines TRBV19 with TRBJ2-3, with 7 bases aligning to TRBD1. V dropped 2 bases and J dropped 1; count of bases not matched to a gene: 6. Germline-derived CDR1 and CDR2 are LNHDA and SQIVND (reference sequence). There are 16 residues in the CDR3. The CDR3 DNA sequence: TGTGCCAGTAGTATATATTCAGGGGGTGGCACAGATACGCAGTATTTT. This translates into CASSIYSGGGTDTQYF.

V and J are TRBV28 and TRBJ2-6; D tentatively reads TRBD1 or TRBD2 (5 bases each). Trimming removed 3 bases at V and 1 base at J, with 10 bases between. Germline values: CDR1 MDHEN, CDR2 SYDVKM. CDR3 length: 16 residues. Here the CDR3 DNA reads TGTGCCAGCAGTTTCGGGGCCCAATCTGGGGCCAACGTCCTGACTTTC. Protein product: CASSFGAQSGANVLTF. The variable domain in full, completed from reference TRBV28 and TRBJ2-6, reads DVKVTQSSRYLVKRTGEKVFLECVQDMDHENMFWYRQDPGLGLRLIYFSYDVKMKEKGDIPEGYSVSREKKERFSLILESASTNQTSMYLCASSFGAQSGANVLTFGAGSRLTVL.

This clone was seen a handful of times. The chain carries TRBV7-9 and TRBJ1-5; D unclear. CDR1 is SEHNR, CDR2 FQNEAQ, per germline (reference sequence). The CDR3 is made up of 14 amino acids. V was shortened by 2 bases and J by 5 bases, with 10 bases between the two germline ends. The CDR3 DNA follows: TGTGCCAGCAGCTTACAAGGGAGTGATCAGCCCCAGCATTTT. This codes for CASSLQGSDQPQHF.

The chain couples TRBV24-1 to TRBJ1-2; D remains ambiguous. The germline CDR1 and CDR2 sequences are KGHDR and SFDVKD. Trimming removed 2 bases from V and 12 bases from J, with 15 bases in between. CDR3 length equals 13 residues. CDR3 in DNA: TGTGCCACCAGTGATTCTTCCGGGCCCGAGCACACCTTC. Protein sequence: CATSDSSGPEHTF.

The V call is TRBV28, the J call TRBJ1-3; D unresolved. The V end lost 3 bases, the J end lost 0 bases, and 6 bases lay between the germline ends. The CDR3 has 14 amino acids. Germline-derived CDR1 and CDR2 are MDHEN and SYDVKM. CDR3 amino acids: CASSFAGSGNTIYF. Here the CDR3 DNA reads TGTGCCAGCAGTTTTGCGGGCTCTGGAAACACCATATATTTT.

The chain links TRBV3-1 (or the pseudogene TRBV3-2) to TRBJ2-1; D unclear. This CDR3 has 12 residues. The germline V gene has CDR1 LGHDT and CDR2 YNNKEL (reference sequence). Trimming shortened V by 0 bases and J by 8 bases, and 5 bases separated the two germline ends. The CDR3 here is CASSQDAYEQFF. The CDR3 DNA reads TGTGCCAGCAGCCAAGATGCGTATGAGCAGTTCTTC.

This clone was counted only a few times. CDR3 amino acids: CASSSLAGVPGELFF. CDR3 DNA sequence: TGCGCCAGCAGCTCACTAGCGGGAGTCCCCGGGGAGCTGTTTTTT. The chain uses TRBV5-1 and TRBJ2-2, with 11 bases lining up with TRBD2. This CDR3 has 15 amino acids. V shed 3 bases and J 6 bases; nucleotides not matched to a gene: 4. The germline V gene has CDR1 SGHRS and CDR2 YFSETQ.

V usage is TRBV2 and J usage is TRBJ2-3; TRBD2 might be the D (5 bases). Deletions cut 2 bases from V and 0 bases from J, with 9 bases between. Germline V gene sequence: CDR1 SNHLY, CDR2 FYNNEI. This CDR3 has 15 residues. The chain's CDR3 is CASSELTTSTDTQYF. The CDR3 DNA reads TGTGCCAGCAGTGAACTGACTACCAGCACAGATACGCAGTATTTT.

The V call is TRBV2, the J call TRBJ2-7, with D hard to call. Looked up from germline, CDR1 is SNHLY and CDR2 is FYNNEI. The CDR3 has 13 amino acids. V gave up 1 base and J gave up 3 bases, with 7 bases separating them. CDR3 amino acids: CASSEEVDYEQYF. In DNA form, the CDR3 reads TGTGCCAGCAGTGAAGAGGTAGACTACGAGCAGTACTTC.

The chain employs TRBV27 and TRBJ1-2; 9 bases map to TRBD1. Trimming took 5 bases from V and 6 from J; bases not matched to a gene: 10. This CDR3 spans 15 amino acids. The germline gives CDR1 MNHEY, CDR2 SMNVEV (reference sequence). In DNA, the CDR3 is TGTGCCAGCAGTCAAGCACAGGGGGCGTTAAATGGCTACACCTTC. It yields the protein CASSQAQGALNGYTF.

This clone was detected once. The chain couples TRBV10-3 to TRBJ2-7, with TRBD1 as a possible D gene (6 bases). The CDR3 runs to 16 residues. The germline V gene has CDR1 ENHRY and CDR2 SYGVKD. V was trimmed by 7 bases and J by 0 bases, leaving 19 bases between them. Written as DNA, the CDR3 is TGTGCCATCAATGCGGTTAACGGGACAAGCTCCTACGAGCAGTACTTC. Its protein product is CAINAVNGTSSYEQYF.

This clone was detected once. The CDR3 region is CASRSGRKETQYF. Here the CDR3 DNA reads TGTGCCAGCAGAAGCGGCCGAAAAGAGACCCAGTACTTC. The chain has TRBV5-6 and TRBJ2-5; TRBD2 might be the D (5 bases). The CDR3 loop spans 13 amino acids. V shed 5 bases and J shed 3 bases, with 11 bases lying between them. CDR1 is SGHDT, CDR2 YYEEEE, per germline.

V and J are TRBV7-7 and TRBJ1-4, with TRBD1 identical over 11 bases. The CDR3 extends over 13 amino acids. The germline gives CDR1 SSHAT, CDR2 FNYEAQ (reference sequence). V dropped 8 bases and J dropped 11; count of bases not matched to a gene: 7. CDR3 sequence: CASGDRGSGKLFF. In DNA, the CDR3 is TGTGCCAGCGGGGACAGGGGGAGTGGTAAACTGTTTTTT. Drawing the rest from reference TRBV7-7 and TRBJ1-4, the complete variable domain is GAGVSQSPRYKVTKRGQDVTLRCDPISSHATLYWYQQALGQGPEFLTYFNYEAQPDKSGLPSDRFSAERPEGSISTLTIQRTEQRDSAMYRCASGDRGSGKLFFGSGTQLSVL.